The rows below give T cell receptor beta chains drawn from one sample of a study of blood T cell repertoires in COVID-19. The table came from immunoSEQ multiplex PCR; TCRdb's copy has only in-frame clones and leaves some out. Counted here are approximately 120,000 clones, 83% occurring once; the ten biggest clones make up 18%. Sequencing was performed on PBMCs or T cells enriched from blood (not recorded which). These receptors originate from a young man who had recovered from COVID-19. Each CDR3 is given with its conserved first and last residue. Fields, in order: J gene, D gene, clone size, V gene, CDR3 protein, CDR3 DNA. The D gene is left open where the match is weak. Expanded clones get a size class; other rows say once, few or many, or leave the size out.

>TRBJ1-4|TRBD1|.|TRBV19
CASSPRDRTTNEKLFF
TGTGCCAGTAGTCCCCGGGACAGGACAACTAATGAAAAACTGTTTTTT
>TRBJ2-5|TRBD1|.|TRBV7-2
CASSLGQGLGETQYF
TGTGCCAGCAGCCTAGGACAGGGCCTCGGGGAGACCCAGTACTTC
>TRBJ2-7|.|.|TRBV30
CAWIREIEQYF
TGTGCCTGGATTAGGGAGATCGAGCAGTACTTC
>TRBJ1-3|.|.|TRBV7-8
CASSLRARGFAGNTIYF
TGTGCCAGCAGCTTAAGGGCCAGGGGATTTGCTGGAAACACCATATATTTT
>TRBJ2-7|TRBD2|few|TRBV5-6
CASSLVGGSLYEQYF
TGTGCCAGCAGCTTGGTCGGCGGGAGCCTCTACGAGCAGTACTTC
>TRBJ1-2|TRBD1|.|TRBV9
CASSGGLWTGGAYGYTF
TGTGCCAGCAGCGGCGGTTTGTGGACAGGGGGCGCTTATGGCTACACCTTC
>TRBJ2-1|.|.|TRBV2
CASSDGTWADEQFF
TGTGCCAGCAGTGACGGGACTTGGGCGGATGAGCAGTTCTTC
>TRBJ1-1|.|few|TRBV10-3
CAIQRSRNTEAFF
TGTGCCATCCAGAGGTCGCGGAACACTGAAGCTTTCTTT
>TRBJ2-7|.|.|TRBV19
CASSIGDTFYEQYF
TGTGCCAGTAGTATTGGGGACACCTTCTACGAGCAGTACTTC
>TRBJ2-2|TRBD1|.|TRBV19
CASSYGQGAGELFF
TGTGCCAGTAGTTACGGACAGGGGGCCGGGGAGCTGTTTTTT
>TRBJ1-1|.|.|TRBV7-9
CASSYSSMNTEAFF
TGTGCCAGCAGCTACAGCAGTATGAACACTGAAGCTTTCTTT
>TRBJ1-5|.|.|TRBV25-1
CASSEAGQGNQPQHF
TGTGCCAGCAGCGAGGCGGGCCAGGGCAATCAGCCCCAGCATTTT
>TRBJ1-1|.|.|TRBV5-4
CASSWGQGYTEAFF
TGTGCCAGCAGCTGGGGCCAAGGTTACACTGAAGCTTTCTTT
>TRBJ1-2|TRBD1|.|TRBV7-2
CASSLDRERGYTF
TGTGCCAGCAGCCTAGACAGGGAAAGAGGCTACACCTTC
>TRBJ1-1|.|.|TRBV5-5
CASSRLNTEAFF
TGTGCCAGCAGCCGTCTGAACACTGAAGCTTTCTTT
>TRBJ1-1|TRBD1|once|TRBV5-1
CASSTGTGGVMVTEAFF
TGCGCCAGCAGTACGGGGACAGGGGGCGTGATGGTTACTGAAGCTTTCTTT
>TRBJ2-2|TRBD2|.|TRBV5-6
CASSWGTSGDTGELFF
TGTGCCAGCAGCTGGGGGACTAGCGGAGACACCGGGGAGCTGTTTTTT
>TRBJ1-1|TRBD1|.|TRBV3-1/TRBV3-2
CASSTGQGNTEAFF
TGTGCCAGCAGCACGGGACAGGGGAACACTGAAGCTTTCTTT
>TRBJ2-3|TRBD2|.|TRBV2
CASSVLAGTDTQYF
TGTGCCAGCAGCGTACTAGCGGGCACAGATACGCAGTATTTT
>TRBJ1-5|.|.|TRBV4-1
CASSQGGLVGQPQHF
TGCGCCAGCAGCCAAGGAGGACTGGTAGGTCAGCCCCAGCATTTT
>TRBJ2-3|.|.|TRBV21-1
CASNLLPGLAGGPGTDTQYF
TGTGCCAGCAACCTCCTCCCGGGGCTAGCGGGAGGGCCCGGCACAGATACGCAGTATTTT
>TRBJ2-2|.|.|TRBV2
CASRGQLNTGELFF
TGTGCCAGCAGGGGGCAGTTGAACACCGGGGAGCTGTTTTTT
>TRBJ1-6|TRBD1|.|TRBV5-1
CASSLIPGQGDNSPLHF
TGCGCCAGCAGCTTGATCCCTGGACAGGGCGATAATTCACCCCTCCACTTT
>TRBJ1-3|.|.|TRBV2
CASSEVRVDSGNTIYF
TGTGCCAGCAGTGAAGTCAGGGTGGATTCAGGAAACACCATATATTTT
>TRBJ1-2|.|.|TRBV19
CASTRFGHDYGYTF
TGTGCCAGTACGCGTTTCGGACACGACTATGGCTACACCTTC
>TRBJ2-1|TRBD2|.|TRBV25-1
CASNDGLVDYVEQFF
TGTGCCAGCAACGACGGACTAGTTGATTACGTCGAGCAGTTCTTC
>TRBJ2-2|.|.|TRBV5-4
CASSLDGGLNTGELFF
TGTGCCAGCAGCTTGGACGGGGGGCTGAACACCGGGGAGCTGTTTTTT
>TRBJ2-2|.|.|TRBV21-1
CASSKQGVGSTTGELFF
TGTGCCAGCAGCAAACAGGGGGTGGGGTCAACCACCGGGGAGCTGTTTTTT
>TRBJ1-2|.|.|TRBV30
CAWGTGNYGYTF
TGTGCCTGGGGGACGGGGAACTATGGCTACACCTTC
>TRBJ1-2|.|.|TRBV7-9
CASSPQDSPNYGYTF
TGTGCCAGCAGCCCCCAGGACAGCCCTAACTATGGCTACACCTTC
>TRBJ2-2|.|.|TRBV27
CASSSEGDTNTGELFF
TGTGCCAGCAGTTCCGAGGGGGACACAAACACCGGGGAGCTGTTTTTT
>TRBJ2-3|TRBD2|.|TRBV2
CASSALAGSTQYF
TGTGCCAGCAGTGCTCTAGCGGGGTCTACGCAGTATTTT
>TRBJ2-3|.|.|TRBV11-2
CASSLDGGAADTQYF
TGTGCCAGCAGCTTAGATGGCGGAGCGGCAGATACGCAGTATTTT
>TRBJ2-5|TRBD2|.|TRBV7-9
CASSRPGGSKETQYF
TGTGCCAGCAGCAGACCCGGGGGGTCAAAAGAGACCCAGTACTTC
>TRBJ2-5|TRBD2|.|TRBV28
CASSPWGSSGSKTQYF
TGTGCCAGCAGCCCCTGGGGATCCAGCGGGAGCAAGACCCAGTACTTC
>TRBJ2-6|.|.|TRBV6-5
CASNSHSGANVLTF
TGTGCCAGCAATAGCCACTCTGGGGCCAACGTCCTGACTTTC
>TRBJ2-1|TRBD2|.|TRBV27
CASSSDPTSGHEQFF
TGTGCCAGCAGTTCCGACCCGACTAGCGGGCATGAGCAGTTCTTC
>TRBJ2-2|.|few|TRBV19
CASKRDFNTGELFF
TGTGCCAGTAAACGGGACTTCAACACCGGGGAGCTGTTTTTT
>TRBJ2-3|.|.|TRBV30
CAWKEGADTQYF
TGTGCCTGGAAGGAAGGGGCAGATACGCAGTATTTT